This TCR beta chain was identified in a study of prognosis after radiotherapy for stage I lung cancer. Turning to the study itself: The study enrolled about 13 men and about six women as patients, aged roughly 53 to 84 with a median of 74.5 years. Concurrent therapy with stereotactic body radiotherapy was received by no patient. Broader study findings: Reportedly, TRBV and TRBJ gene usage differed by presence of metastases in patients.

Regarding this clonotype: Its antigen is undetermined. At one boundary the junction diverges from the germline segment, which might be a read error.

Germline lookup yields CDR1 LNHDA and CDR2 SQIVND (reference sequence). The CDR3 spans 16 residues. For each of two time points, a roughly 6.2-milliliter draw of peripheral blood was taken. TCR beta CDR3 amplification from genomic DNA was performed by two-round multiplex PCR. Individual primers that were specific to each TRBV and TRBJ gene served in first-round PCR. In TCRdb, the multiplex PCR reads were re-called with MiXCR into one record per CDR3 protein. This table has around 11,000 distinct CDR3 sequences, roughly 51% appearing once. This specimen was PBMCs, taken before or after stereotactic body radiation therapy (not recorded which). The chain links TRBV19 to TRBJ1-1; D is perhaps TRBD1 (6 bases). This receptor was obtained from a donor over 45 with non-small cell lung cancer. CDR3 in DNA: TGTGCCAGTAGTCCCGGGGGGGGCCTCGTGAACACTGAAGGTTTCTTT. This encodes CASSPGGGLVNTEGFF. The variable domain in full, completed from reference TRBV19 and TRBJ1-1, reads DGGITQSPKYLFRKEGQNVTLSCEQNLNHDAMYWYRQDPGQGLRLIYYSQIVNDFQKGDIAEGYSVSREKKESFPLTVTSAQKNPTAFYLCASSPGGGLVNTEGFFGQGTRLTVV.